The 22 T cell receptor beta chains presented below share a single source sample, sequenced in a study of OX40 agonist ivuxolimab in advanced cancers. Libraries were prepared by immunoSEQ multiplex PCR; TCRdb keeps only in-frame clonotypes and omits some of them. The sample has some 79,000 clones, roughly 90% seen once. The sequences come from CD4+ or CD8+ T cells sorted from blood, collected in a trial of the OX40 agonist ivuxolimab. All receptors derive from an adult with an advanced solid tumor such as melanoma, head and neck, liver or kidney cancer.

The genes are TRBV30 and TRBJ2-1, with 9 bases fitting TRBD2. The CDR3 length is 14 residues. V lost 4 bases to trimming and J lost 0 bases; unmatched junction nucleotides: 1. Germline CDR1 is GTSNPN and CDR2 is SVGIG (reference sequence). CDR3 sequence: CAWNSGSSYNEQFF. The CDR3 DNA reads TGTGCCTGGAATAGCGGGAGCTCCTACAATGAGCAGTTCTTC.

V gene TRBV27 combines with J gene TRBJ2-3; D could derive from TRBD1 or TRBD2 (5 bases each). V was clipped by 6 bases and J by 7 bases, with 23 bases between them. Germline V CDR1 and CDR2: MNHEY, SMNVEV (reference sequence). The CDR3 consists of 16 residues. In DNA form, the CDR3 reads TGTGCCAGCAGCCCGCGAGGGGATTGGACATCGAATACGCAGTATTTT. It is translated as CASSPRGDWTSNTQYF.

DNA for the CDR3: TGTGCCAGTACCTCTTCTAGCGGGGGTAGCTCCTACAATGAGCAGTTCTTC. Amino acids: CASTSSSGGSSYNEQFF. The genes are TRBV19 and TRBJ2-1, with 10 bases aligning to TRBD2. This CDR3 comprises 17 residues. In germline, CDR1 is LNHDA, CDR2 SQIVND (reference sequence). J lost 0 bases, V lost 7 bases, and 9 bases had no gene match.

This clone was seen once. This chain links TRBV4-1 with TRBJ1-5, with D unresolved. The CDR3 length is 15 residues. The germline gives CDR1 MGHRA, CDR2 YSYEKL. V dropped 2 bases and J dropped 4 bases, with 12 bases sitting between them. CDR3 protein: CASSQIVWENQPQHF. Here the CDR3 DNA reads TGCGCCAGCAGCCAAATAGTCTGGGAGAATCAGCCCCAGCATTTT.

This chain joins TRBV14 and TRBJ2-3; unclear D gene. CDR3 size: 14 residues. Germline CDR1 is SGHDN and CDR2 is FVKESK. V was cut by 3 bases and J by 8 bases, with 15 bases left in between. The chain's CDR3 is CASSHSRIQVTQYF. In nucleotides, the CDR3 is TGTGCCAGCAGCCATTCCCGAATACAAGTTACGCAGTATTTT. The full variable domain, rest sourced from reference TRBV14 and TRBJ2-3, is EAGVTQFPSHSVIEKGQTVTLRCDPISGHDNLYWYRRVMGKEIKFLLHFVKESKQDESGMPNNRFLAERTGGTYSTLKVQPAELEDSGVYFCASSHSRIQVTQYFGPGTRLTVL.

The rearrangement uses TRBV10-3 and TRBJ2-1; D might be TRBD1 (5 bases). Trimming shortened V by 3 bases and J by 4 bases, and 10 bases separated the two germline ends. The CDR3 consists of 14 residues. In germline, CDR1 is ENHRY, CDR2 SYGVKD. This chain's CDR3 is CAISERGPYNEQFF. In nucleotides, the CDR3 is TGTGCCATCAGTGAAAGGGGCCCTTACAATGAGCAGTTCTTC.

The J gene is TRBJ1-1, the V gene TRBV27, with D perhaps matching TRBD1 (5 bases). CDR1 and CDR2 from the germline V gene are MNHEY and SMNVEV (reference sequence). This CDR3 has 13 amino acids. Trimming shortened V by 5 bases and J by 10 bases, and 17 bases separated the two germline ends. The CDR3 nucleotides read TGTGCCAGCAGTCCCCCGGGACCCCTACGAGCTTTCTTT. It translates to CASSPPGPLRAFF.

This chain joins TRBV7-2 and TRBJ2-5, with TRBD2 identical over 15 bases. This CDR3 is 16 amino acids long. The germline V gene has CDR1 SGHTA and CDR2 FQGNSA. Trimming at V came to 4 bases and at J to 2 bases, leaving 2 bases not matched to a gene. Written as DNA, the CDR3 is TGTGCCAGCAGCTCCGGACTAGCGGGGGGGCAAGAGACCCAGTACTTC. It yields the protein CASSSGLAGGQETQYF. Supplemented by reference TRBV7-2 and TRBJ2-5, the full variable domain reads GAGVSQSPSNKVTEKGKDVELRCDPISGHTALYWYRQSLGQGLEFLIYFQGNSAPDKSGLPSDRFSAERTGGSVSTLTIQRTQQEDSAVYLCASSSGLAGGQETQYFGPGTRLLVL.

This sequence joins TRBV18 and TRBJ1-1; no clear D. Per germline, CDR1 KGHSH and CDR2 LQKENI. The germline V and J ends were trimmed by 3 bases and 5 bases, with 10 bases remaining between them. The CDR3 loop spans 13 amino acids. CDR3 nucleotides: TGTGCCAGCTCACCGGTGGGCAGAACTGAAGCTTTCTTT. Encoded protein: CASSPVGRTEAFF.

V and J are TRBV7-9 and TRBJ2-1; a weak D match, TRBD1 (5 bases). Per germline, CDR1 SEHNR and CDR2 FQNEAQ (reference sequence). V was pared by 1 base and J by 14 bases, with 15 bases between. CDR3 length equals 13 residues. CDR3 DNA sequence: TGTGCCAGCAGCTTAGACGTCGCGACAGAAGAGTTCTTC. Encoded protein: CASSLDVATEEFF.

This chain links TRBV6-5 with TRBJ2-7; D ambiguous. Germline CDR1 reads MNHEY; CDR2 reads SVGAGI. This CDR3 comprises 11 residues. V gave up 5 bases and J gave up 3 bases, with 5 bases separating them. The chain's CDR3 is CASSGLYEQYF. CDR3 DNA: TGTGCCAGCAGTGGCCTCTACGAGCAGTACTTC.

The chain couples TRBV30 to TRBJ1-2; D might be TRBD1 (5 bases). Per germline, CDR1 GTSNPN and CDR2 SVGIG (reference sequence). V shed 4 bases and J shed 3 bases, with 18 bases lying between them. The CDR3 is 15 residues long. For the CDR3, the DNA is TGTGCCTGGATGCATGGGAGCGCAGGGTACTATGGCTACACCTTC. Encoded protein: CAWMHGSAGYYGYTF.

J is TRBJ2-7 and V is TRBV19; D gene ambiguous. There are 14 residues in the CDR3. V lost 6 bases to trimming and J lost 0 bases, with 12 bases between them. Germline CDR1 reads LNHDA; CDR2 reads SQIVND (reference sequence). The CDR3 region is CASSLSGTSYEQYF. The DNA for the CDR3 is TGTGCCAGTAGCTTATCAGGTACCTCCTACGAGCAGTACTTC.

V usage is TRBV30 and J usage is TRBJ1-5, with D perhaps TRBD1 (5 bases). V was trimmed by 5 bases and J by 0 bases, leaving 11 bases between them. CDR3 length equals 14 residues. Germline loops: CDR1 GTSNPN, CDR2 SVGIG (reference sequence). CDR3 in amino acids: CAWAQGNSNQPQHF. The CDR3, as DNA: TGTGCCTGGGCCCAGGGAAATAGCAATCAGCCCCAGCATTTT. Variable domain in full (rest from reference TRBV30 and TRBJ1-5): SQTIHQWPATLVQPVGSPLSLECTVEGTSNPNLYWYRQAAGRGLQLLFYSVGIGQISSEVPQNLSASRPQDRQFILSSKKLLLSDSGFYLCAWAQGNSNQPQHFGDGTRLSIL.

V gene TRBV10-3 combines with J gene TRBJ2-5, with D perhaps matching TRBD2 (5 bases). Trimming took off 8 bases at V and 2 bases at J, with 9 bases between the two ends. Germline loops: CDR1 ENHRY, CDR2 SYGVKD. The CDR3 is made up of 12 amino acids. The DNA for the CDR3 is TGTGCCATCGCGAGGGAACAAGAGACCCAGTACTTC. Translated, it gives CAIAREQETQYF.

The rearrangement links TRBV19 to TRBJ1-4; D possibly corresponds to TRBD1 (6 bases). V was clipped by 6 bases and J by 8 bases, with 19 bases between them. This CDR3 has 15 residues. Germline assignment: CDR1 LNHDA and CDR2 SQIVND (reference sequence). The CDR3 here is CASRTQGRVGEKLFF. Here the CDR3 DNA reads TGTGCCAGTAGAACTCAGGGGCGAGTGGGGGAAAAACTGTTTTTT.

This CDR3 is CASSIGVAGELFF. The CDR3 bases are TGTGCCAGTAGTATCGGGGTGGCCGGGGAGCTGTTTTTT. The genes are TRBV19 and TRBJ2-2, with D tentatively TRBD2 (5 bases). CDR1 LNHDA and CDR2 SQIVND come from the germline V gene (reference sequence). Between the trimmed V and J ends, which lost 3 bases and 6 bases, there was a span of 8 bases. This CDR3 has 13 amino acids.

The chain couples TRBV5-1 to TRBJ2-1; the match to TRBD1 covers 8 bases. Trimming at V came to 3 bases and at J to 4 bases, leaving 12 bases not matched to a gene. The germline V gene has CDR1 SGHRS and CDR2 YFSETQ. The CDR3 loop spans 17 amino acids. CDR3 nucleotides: TGCGCCAGCAGCTCCCCAGGGGGCCATAATATATACAATGAGCAGTTCTTC. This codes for CASSSPGGHNIYNEQFF.

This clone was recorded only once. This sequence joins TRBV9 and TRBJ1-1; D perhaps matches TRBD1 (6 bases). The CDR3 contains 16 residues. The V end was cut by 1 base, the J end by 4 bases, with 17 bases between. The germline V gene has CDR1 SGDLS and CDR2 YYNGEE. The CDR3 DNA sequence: TGTGCCAGCAGCGTACCAAAACAGGGAATGAGCACTGAAGCTTTCTTT. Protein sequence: CASSVPKQGMSTEAFF.

This CDR3 is CASSQQGQGNYGYTF. The CDR3 nucleotides read TGCGCCAGCAGCCAACAAGGGCAGGGGAACTATGGCTACACCTTC. This chain links TRBV5-1 with TRBJ1-2, with TRBD1 as a possible D gene (6 bases). Germline CDR1 reads SGHRS; CDR2 reads YFSETQ. The V and J ends lost 4 bases and 2 bases respectively, with 15 bases between them. The CDR3 is 15 amino acids.

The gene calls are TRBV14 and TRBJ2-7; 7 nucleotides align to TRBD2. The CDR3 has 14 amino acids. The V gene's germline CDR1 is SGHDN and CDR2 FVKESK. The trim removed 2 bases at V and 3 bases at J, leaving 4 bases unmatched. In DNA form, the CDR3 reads TGTGCCAGCAGCCAACTAGGGAGGGTCTACGAGCAGTACTTC. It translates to CASSQLGRVYEQYF.

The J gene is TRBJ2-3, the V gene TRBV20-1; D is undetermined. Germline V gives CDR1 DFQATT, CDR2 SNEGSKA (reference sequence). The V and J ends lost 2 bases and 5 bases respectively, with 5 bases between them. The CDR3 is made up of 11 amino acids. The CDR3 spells CSARTGDTQYF. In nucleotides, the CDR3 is TGCAGTGCTAGAACGGGAGATACGCAGTATTTT.